Shown below are 21 T cell receptor beta chains from a single sample sequenced in a study of cytomegalovirus exposure and HLA in healthy donors. The primer mix had 60 Vbeta and 13 Jbeta primers. Clones were read by immunoSEQ multiplex PCR, and TCRdb kept only the in-frame ones, dropping some. The sample records fewer than 120,000 clones, around 85% being singletons. Specimen: PBMCs. The source is a man aged 25-40 years in good health and CMV-seropositive.

In its sample, this clone was seen a few times. At the DNA level, this CDR3 is encoded by other sequences in the same sample as well. This chain links TRBV5-1 with TRBJ1-1, with D perhaps matching TRBD1 (6 bases). Germline V gives CDR1 SGHRS, CDR2 YFSETQ. The CDR3 length is 14 residues. Trimming shortened V by 1 base and J by 2 bases, and 9 bases separated the two germline ends. The CDR3 region has the DNA TGCGCCAGCAGCTTGACAGGGCAAAACACTGAAGCTTTCTTT. Translated, it gives CASSLTGQNTEAFF.

This chain joins TRBV6-1 and TRBJ2-1, with 7 nucleotides matching TRBD1. Looked up from germline, CDR1 is MNHNS and CDR2 is SASEGT. V was clipped by 5 bases and J by 8 bases; unmatched bases: 9. The CDR3 runs 14 residues. The CDR3 nucleotides are TGTGCCAGCAGTCTGAGGGGGCGCGGTGATGAGCAGTTCTTC. Protein: CASSLRGRGDEQFF.

Regarding this clone: At one of its ends the junction is not consistent with the germline gene, which may arise from a read error. The chain combines TRBV7-9 with TRBJ2-2; D uncertain. The CDR3 totals 12 residues. CDR1 SEHNR and CDR2 FQNEAQ come from the germline V gene (reference sequence). The CDR3 loop reads CSSSLGAGELFF. CDR3 coding DNA: TGTTCCAGCAGCTTAGGAGCCGGGGAGCTGTTTTTT.

The chain carries TRBV10-1 and TRBJ2-5; a weak D match, TRBD2 (5 bases). V lost 1 base to trimming and J lost 1 base, with 10 bases between them. The CDR3 runs 15 residues. Germline V gene lookup returns CDR1 WNHNN and CDR2 SYGVQD (reference sequence). CDR3 sequence (DNA): TGCGCCAGCAGTGAGTTACGGGGAGCCCAAGAGACCCAGTACTTC. It specifies CASSELRGAQETQYF.

The CDR3 here is CASSQETSGSYEQYF. The CDR3 DNA reads TGCGCCAGCAGCCAAGAAACTAGCGGTTCCTACGAGCAGTACTTC. The chain recombines TRBV4-1 with TRBJ2-7; 8 positions agree with TRBD2. The CDR3 consists of 15 residues. V shed 0 bases, J shed 1 base, and the junction held 2 bases outside the gene matches. The germline V gene has CDR1 MGHRA and CDR2 YSYEKL.

This clone came up a few times. V gene TRBV5-1 combines with J gene TRBJ2-3; a possible D gene is TRBD2 (5 bases). V was cut by 0 bases and J by 7 bases, with 18 bases left in between. The CDR3 contains 16 residues. CDR1 and CDR2 (germline): SGHRS, YFSETQ. DNA of the CDR3: TGCGCCAGCAGCTTGGGCGGCTCGGGAAACCGGCATACGCAGTATTTT. Its translation: CASSLGGSGNRHTQYF.

At least ten counts were recorded for this clone. Other DNA sequences in this specimen translate into the identical CDR3. The J gene is TRBJ2-7, the V gene TRBV6-6, with a tentative D call TRBD1 (5 bases). The CDR3 extends over 12 amino acids. V was clipped by 4 bases and J by 6 bases, with 10 bases between them. CDR1 and CDR2 (germline): MNHNY, SVGAGI (reference sequence). The DNA for the CDR3 is TGTGCCAGCAGTTCAGGGCGAGTCGAGCAGTACTTC. Translated, it gives CASSSGRVEQYF.

The chain joins TRBV19 to TRBJ2-7; TRBD2 agrees at 12 bases. The germline V gene has CDR1 LNHDA and CDR2 SQIVND (reference sequence). V was pared by 5 bases and J by 1 base, with 6 bases of the junction left unmatched. The length of the CDR3 is 16 residues. In DNA, the CDR3 is TGTGCCAGTAGTCCAAGACTAGCGGGGGAATCCTACGAGCAGTACTTC. Translated: CASSPRLAGESYEQYF.

The rearrangement joins TRBV7-9 to TRBJ2-5, with 8 bases matching TRBD1. The CDR3 is 14 residues long. J lost 5 bases, V lost 5 bases, and 7 bases had no gene match. Germline CDR1 and CDR2: SEHNR and FQNEAQ (reference sequence). The CDR3 sequence: CASSHQGAQETQYF. The DNA of the CDR3 is TGTGCCAGCAGCCACCAGGGGGCTCAGGAGACCCAGTACTTC. The full variable domain, its missing parts supplied by reference TRBV7-9 and TRBJ2-5, is DTGVSQNPRHKITKRGQNVTFRCDPISEHNRLYWYRQTLGQGPEFLTYFQNEAQLEKSRLLSDRFSAERPKGSFSTLEIQRTEQGDSAMYLCASSHQGAQETQYFGPGTRLLVL.

The chain couples TRBV5-6 to TRBJ1-1, with 8 bases lining up with TRBD1. The CDR3 covers 15 residues. Germline CDR1 reads SGHDT; CDR2 reads YYEEEE. J lost 0 bases, V lost 5 bases, and 6 bases had no gene match. DNA of the CDR3: TGTGCCAGCAGTCCTTCAGGGGGCATGAACACTGAAGCTTTCTTT. This sequence encodes CASSPSGGMNTEAFF.

The rearrangement joins TRBV7-6 to TRBJ2-2; TRBD2 matches 9 bases. The V and J ends lost 3 bases and 7 bases, in that order; junction bases with no gene match: 6. The germline CDR1 and CDR2 sequences are SGHVS and FNYEAQ. This CDR3 is built from 15 residues. The CDR3 is CASSFSGGRFGELFF. CDR3 nucleotide sequence: TGTGCCAGCAGCTTCAGCGGGGGGCGTTTCGGGGAGCTGTTTTTT.

The J gene is TRBJ2-5, the V gene TRBV6-1; 7 bases fit TRBD1. The V and J ends lost 4 bases and 9 bases, in that order; junction bases with no gene match: 8. The CDR3 runs to 13 residues. Germline-derived CDR1 and CDR2 are MNHNS and SASEGT. CDR3 in amino acids: CASSVDRDRAQYF. Here the CDR3 DNA reads TGTGCCAGCAGTGTCGACAGGGACCGGGCCCAGTACTTC.

This chain connects TRBV29-1 to TRBJ1-2, with 7 bases fitting TRBD1. CDR1 is SQVTM and CDR2 is ANQGSEA in the germline V gene. The CDR3 length is 12 residues. Germline trimming cut 7 bases from V and 3 bases from J; bases unmatched to any gene: 5. Written as DNA, the CDR3 is TGCAGCGACAAAACAGGGGACTATGGCTACACCTTC. This translates into CSDKTGDYGYTF.

The chain couples TRBV7-2 to TRBJ1-4; TRBD1 agrees at 10 bases. CDR3 length: 14 amino acids. The junction had 4 bases not matched to a gene; V was cut back by 5 bases and J by 7 bases. Germline lookup yields CDR1 SGHTA and CDR2 FQGNSA. The CDR3 coding sequence is TGTGCCAGCAGCCTGACAGGGGGCGGTGAAAAACTGTTTTTT. Protein sequence: CASSLTGGGEKLFF. Based on the CDR3 plus reference TRBV7-2 and TRBJ1-4, the full variable domain is GAGVSQSPSNKVTEKGKDVELRCDPISGHTALYWYRQSLGQGLEFLIYFQGNSAPDKSGLPSDRFSAERTGGSVSTLTIQRTQQEDSAVYLCASSLTGGGEKLFFGSGTQLSVL.

In this sample, this clone turned up a few times. The chain carries TRBV5-1 and TRBJ2-3; D remains ambiguous. Germline CDR1 reads SGHRS; CDR2 reads YFSETQ. The CDR3 is 13 amino acids. Trimming cost V 3 bases and J 2 bases, with 7 bases left between them. The CDR3 sequence: CASSSENTDTQYF. The CDR3, as DNA: TGCGCCAGCAGCTCCGAGAACACAGATACGCAGTATTTT.

V gene TRBV4-2 combines with J gene TRBJ2-7; maybe TRBD1 (6 bases). The CDR3 sequence is 15 residues long. The germline V and J ends were trimmed by 0 bases and 1 base, with 10 bases remaining between them. Germline CDR1 LGHNA, CDR2 YNFKEQ. DNA of the CDR3: TGTGCCAGCAGCCAAGATTCAGGGGCTTCCTACGAGCAGTACTTC. This encodes CASSQDSGASYEQYF.

V usage is TRBV2 and J usage is TRBJ2-1; 12 bases line up with TRBD2. The CDR3 runs to 16 residues. CDR1 SNHLY and CDR2 FYNNEI come from the germline V gene. J gave up 6 bases and V 4 bases, and 7 bases lay outside the gene matches. The CDR3 DNA follows: TGTGCCAGCAGTGGGATTGGACTAGCGGGGCTCAATGAGCAGTTCTTC. It translates to CASSGIGLAGLNEQFF.

V gene TRBV4-3 combines with J gene TRBJ2-7; TRBD1 might be the D (6 bases). Germline-derived CDR1 and CDR2 are LGHNA and YSLEER. Trimming pared 4 bases from V and 4 bases from J, leaving 11 bases between. CDR3 length: 13 amino acids. CDR3 protein: CASSRERGYEQYF. The CDR3 nucleotides are TGCGCCAGCAGCCGGGAAAGGGGGTACGAGCAGTACTTC.

CDR3 in amino acids: CASSQQLDRVGTGELFF. For the CDR3, the DNA is TGTGCCAGCAGCCAACAACTAGACAGGGTTGGCACCGGGGAGCTGTTTTTT. The chain combines TRBV4-2 with TRBJ2-2; TRBD1 aligns across 7 bases. Germline V lookup: CDR1 LGHNA, CDR2 YNFKEQ. The CDR3 is 17 amino acids. Trimming at V came to 2 bases and at J to 4 bases, leaving 10 bases not matched to a gene.

This chain's CDR3 is CASSIGQGSYNSPLHF. CDR3 DNA sequence: TGTGCCAGCAGCATAGGACAGGGATCCTATAATTCACCCCTCCACTTT. The chain has TRBV9 and TRBJ1-6; TRBD1 matches 8 bases. The V gene end was trimmed by 4 bases and the J gene end by 1 base; junction bases not matched to a gene: 4. The V gene's germline CDR1 is SGDLS and CDR2 YYNGEE. This CDR3 spans 16 amino acids.

The rearrangement links TRBV2 to TRBJ2-3; 9 bases are a match to TRBD2. Trimming removed 8 bases from V and 5 bases from J; junction bases left unmatched: 14. The CDR3 is 16 residues long. Per germline, CDR1 SNHLY and CDR2 FYNNEI. The CDR3 DNA follows: TGTGCCAGCTCGGGGGGAAAGCGGGGGGCGGGAGATACGCAGTATTTT. This gives the protein CASSGGKRGAGDTQYF.